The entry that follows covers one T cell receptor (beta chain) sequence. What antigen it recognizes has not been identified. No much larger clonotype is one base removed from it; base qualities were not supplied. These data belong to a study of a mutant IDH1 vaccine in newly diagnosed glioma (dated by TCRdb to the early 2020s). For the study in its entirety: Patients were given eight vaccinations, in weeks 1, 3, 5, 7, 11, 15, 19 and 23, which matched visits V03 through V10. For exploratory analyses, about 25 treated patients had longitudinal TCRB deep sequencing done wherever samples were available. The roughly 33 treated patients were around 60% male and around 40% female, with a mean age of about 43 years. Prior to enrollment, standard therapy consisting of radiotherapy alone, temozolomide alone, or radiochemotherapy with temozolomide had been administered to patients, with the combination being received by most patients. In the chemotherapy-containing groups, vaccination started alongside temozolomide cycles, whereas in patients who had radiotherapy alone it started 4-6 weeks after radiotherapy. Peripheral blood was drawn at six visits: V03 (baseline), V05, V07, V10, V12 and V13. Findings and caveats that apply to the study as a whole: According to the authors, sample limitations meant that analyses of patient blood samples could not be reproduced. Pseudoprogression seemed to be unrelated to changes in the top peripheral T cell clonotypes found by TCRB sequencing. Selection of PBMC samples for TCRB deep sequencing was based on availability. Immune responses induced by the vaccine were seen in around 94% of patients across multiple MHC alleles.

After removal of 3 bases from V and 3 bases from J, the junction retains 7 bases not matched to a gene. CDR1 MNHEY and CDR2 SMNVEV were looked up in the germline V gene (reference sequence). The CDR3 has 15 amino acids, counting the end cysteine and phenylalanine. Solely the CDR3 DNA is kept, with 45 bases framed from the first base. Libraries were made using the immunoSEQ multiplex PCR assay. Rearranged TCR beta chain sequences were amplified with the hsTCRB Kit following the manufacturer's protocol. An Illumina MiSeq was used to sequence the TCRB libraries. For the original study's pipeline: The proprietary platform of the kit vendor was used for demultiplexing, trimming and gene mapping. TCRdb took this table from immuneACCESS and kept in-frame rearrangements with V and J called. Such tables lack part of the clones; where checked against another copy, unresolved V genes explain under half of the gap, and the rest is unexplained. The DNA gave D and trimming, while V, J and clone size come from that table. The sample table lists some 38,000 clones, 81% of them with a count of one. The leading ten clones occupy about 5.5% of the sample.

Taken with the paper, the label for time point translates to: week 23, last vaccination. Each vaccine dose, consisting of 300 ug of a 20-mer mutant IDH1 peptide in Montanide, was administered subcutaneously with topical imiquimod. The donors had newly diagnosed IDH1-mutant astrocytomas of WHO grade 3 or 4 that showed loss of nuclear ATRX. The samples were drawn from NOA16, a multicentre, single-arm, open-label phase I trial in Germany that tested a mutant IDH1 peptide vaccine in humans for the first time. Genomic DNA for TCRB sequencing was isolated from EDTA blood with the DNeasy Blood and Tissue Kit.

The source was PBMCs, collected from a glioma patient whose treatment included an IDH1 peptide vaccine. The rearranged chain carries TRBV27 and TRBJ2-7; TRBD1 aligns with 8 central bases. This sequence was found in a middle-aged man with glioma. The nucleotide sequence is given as TGTGCCAGCAGTTTTCAGGGGGCAAGGGGCTACGAGCAGTACTTC. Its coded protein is CASSFQGARGYEQYF.